Below are 20 T cell receptor beta chains sequenced from a single sample in a study of blood T cell repertoires in COVID-19. Assay used: immunoSEQ multiplex PCR; TCRdb lists only in-frame clones, some missing. The data contain approximately 200,000 clones, about 80% of them seen just once; the ten biggest clones take up around 2%. What was sequenced was PBMCs or T cells enriched from blood (not recorded which). The receptors derive from a man aged 60-69 years who had recovered from COVID-19.

In this sample, this clone turned up a few times. V gene TRBV18 combines with J gene TRBJ1-2; D possibly corresponds to TRBD1 (5 bases). This CDR3 comprises 13 residues. V gave up 2 bases and J gave up 8 bases, with 12 bases separating them. Germline assignment: CDR1 KGHSH and CDR2 LQKENI. The CDR3: CASSPDSLFGYTF. The CDR3 DNA follows: TGTGCCAGCTCACCAGACAGTCTATTCGGCTACACCTTC.

V is TRBV2 and J is TRBJ1-1; 8 nucleotides align to TRBD1. Germline V gene lookup returns CDR1 SNHLY and CDR2 FYNNEI. V trimming: 5 bases; J trimming: 1 base; junction bases outside the gene matches: 3. The CDR3 sequence is 14 residues long. CDR3 sequence (DNA): TGTGCCAGCAGTCTGACAGGGGAGAACACTGAAGCTTTCTTT. This translates into CASSLTGENTEAFF.

This rearrangement joins TRBV27 to TRBJ1-4; 7 nucleotides align to TRBD1. Germline V CDR1 and CDR2: MNHEY, SMNVEV (reference sequence). V shed 2 bases and J 10 bases; nucleotides not matched to a gene: 10. The CDR3 length is 15 residues. The CDR3 protein is CASSLSSQGFGKLFF. CDR3 nucleotide sequence: TGTGCCAGCAGTTTAAGTTCACAGGGGTTCGGAAAACTGTTTTTT.

The V call is TRBV3-1 (or the pseudogene TRBV3-2), the J call TRBJ1-4; 8 bases fit TRBD1. Looked up from germline, CDR1 is LGHDT and CDR2 is YNNKEL (reference sequence). This CDR3 contains 14 residues. The junction had 6 bases not matched to a gene; V was cut back by 4 bases and J by 8 bases. DNA of the CDR3: TGTGCCAGCAGCCGGAGGACAGGGCACGAAAAACTGTTTTTT. It yields the protein CASSRRTGHEKLFF.

The chain joins TRBV3-1 (or the pseudogene TRBV3-2) to TRBJ1-1, with 10 positions matching TRBD1. From germline, CDR1 is LGHDT and CDR2 YNNKEL (reference sequence). With 1 base clipped from V and 5 bases from J, the junction kept 7 bases outside the gene matches. This CDR3 has 16 residues. The CDR3 region is CASSQGLGTGVTEAFF. The DNA for the CDR3 is TGTGCCAGCAGCCAAGGTTTAGGGACAGGGGTGACTGAAGCTTTCTTT.

V is TRBV18 and J is TRBJ2-5; 8 nucleotides line up with TRBD1. The CDR3 sequence is 14 residues long. Germline CDR1 is KGHSH and CDR2 is LQKENI. The J segment lost 4 bases and the V segment lost 2 bases, leaving 3 bases of the junction unmatched. As DNA, the CDR3 is TGTGCCAGCTCACCAGGACAGGGTGGAGAGACCCAGTACTTC. Its translation: CASSPGQGGETQYF. The entire variable domain, with the rest obtained from reference TRBV18 and TRBJ2-5, is as follows: NAGVMQNPRHLVRRRGQEARLRCSPMKGHSHVYWYRQLPEEGLKFMVYLQKENIIDESGMPKERFSAEFPKEGPSILRIQQVVRGDSAAYFCASSPGQGGETQYFGPGTRLLVL.

The chain uses TRBV6-6 and TRBJ1-3, with TRBD1 as a possible D gene (6 bases). The CDR3 spans 16 residues. Trimming stripped 2 bases from V and 3 bases from J, with 14 bases between. The V gene's germline CDR1 is MNHNY and CDR2 SVGAGI (reference sequence). DNA for the CDR3: TGTGCCAGCAGTTACCGAACAGGGAACGGTGGAAACACCATATATTTT. Translated, it gives CASSYRTGNGGNTIYF.

The chain joins TRBV11-3 to TRBJ2-7; weak D call: TRBD1 (6 bases). Germline values: CDR1 SGHNT, CDR2 YENEEA. Trimming pared 5 bases from V and 0 bases from J, leaving 14 bases between. There are 15 residues in the CDR3. The CDR3, as DNA: TGTGCCAGCAGCCAAGGACAGTCCAGCTCCTACGAGCAGTACTTC. It translates to CASSQGQSSSYEQYF. The full variable domain, in which reference TRBV11-3 and TRBJ2-7 provide the parts outside the CDR3, is EAGVVQSPRYKIIEKKQPVAFWCNPISGHNTLYWYLQNLGQGPELLIRYENEEAVDDSQLPKDRFSAERLKGVDSTLKIQPAELGDSAVYLCASSQGQSSSYEQYFGPGTRLTVT.

The rearrangement joins TRBV30 to TRBJ1-1; weak D call: TRBD1 (5 bases). Germline CDR1 is GTSNPN and CDR2 is SVGIG (reference sequence). V gave up 2 bases and J gave up 1 base, with 20 bases separating them. The CDR3 has 17 residues. The CDR3 is CAWSPHYRTPTNTEAFF. CDR3 nucleotides: TGTGCCTGGAGTCCACACTATAGGACACCTACGAACACTGAAGCTTTCTTT.

The chain joins TRBV10-3 to TRBJ1-2; D unclear. The CDR3 is 19 amino acids. CDR1 is ENHRY and CDR2 is SYGVKD in the germline V gene. The V gene lost 3 bases and the J gene lost 5 bases, with 28 bases spanning the gap. The CDR3 loop is CAISESQWEIGRARYGYTF. DNA for the CDR3: TGTGCCATCAGTGAATCCCAATGGGAGATTGGGCGGGCGCGATATGGCTACACCTTC.

The CDR3, as DNA: TGTGCCAGCAGCTTAGTGGGGCCAGATGAGCAGTTCTTC. This translates into CASSLVGPDEQFF. The V and J genes are TRBV7-9 and TRBJ2-1; D is possibly TRBD1 (5 bases). Germline CDR1 and CDR2: SEHNR and FQNEAQ (reference sequence). V lost 1 base and J lost 8, with 9 bases in between. The CDR3 is 13 amino acids.

V and J are TRBV18 and TRBJ1-5; tentative D call: TRBD1 (6 bases). CDR3 size: 14 residues. Between the trimmed V and J ends, which lost 5 bases and 7 bases, there was a span of 15 bases. Germline CDR1 is KGHSH and CDR2 is LQKENI. The CDR3 DNA reads as TGTGCCAGCTCAAACCTCCCAGGGGAGCAGCCCCAGCATTTT. Protein: CASSNLPGEQPQHF.

This CDR3 is CASSFDLARQPQHF. The CDR3 nucleotides read TGTGCCAGCAGCTTTGACCTAGCGCGGCAGCCCCAGCATTTT. The chain combines TRBV7-8 with TRBJ1-5; D is ambiguous. Trimming left V 3 bases short and J 7 bases short, with 13 bases between. The CDR3 is 14 amino acids. Germline V gene lookup returns CDR1 SGHVS and CDR2 FQNEAQ.

This clone has a single count. The chain is built from TRBV19 and TRBJ1-4; D remains unclear. This CDR3 is built from 13 residues. With 3 bases removed from V and 5 bases from J, the gap between germline ends came to 7 bases. Germline loops: CDR1 LNHDA, CDR2 SQIVND (reference sequence). CDR3 sequence (DNA): TGTGCCAGTAGTATGAGGCCAAATGAAAAACTGTTTTTT. Its translation is CASSMRPNEKLFF.

The CDR3, as DNA: TGTGCCAGCAGCTCCGCACAGAGCTCCTACAATGAGCAGTTCTTC. Its protein product is CASSSAQSSYNEQFF. J is TRBJ2-1 and V is TRBV7-3; D ambiguous. The CDR3 is 15 residues long. Germline CDR1 reads SGHTA; CDR2 reads FQGTGA. Trimming pared 4 bases from V and 0 bases from J, leaving 10 bases between.

The chain joins TRBV6-2 or TRBV6-3 to TRBJ2-2; 9 bases line up with TRBD1. The junction had 2 bases not matched to a gene; V was cut back by 2 bases and J by 4 bases. Per the germline V gene, CDR1 is MNHEY and CDR2 is SVGEGT. This CDR3 is 15 amino acids long. CDR3 sequence reads: CASSYGDRATGELFF. The CDR3 DNA reads TGTGCCAGCAGTTACGGGGACAGGGCCACCGGGGAGCTGTTTTTT.

The rearrangement links TRBV6-5 to TRBJ1-4, with D perhaps TRBD1 (5 bases). CDR1 is MNHEY and CDR2 is SVGAGI in the germline V gene. This CDR3 is 15 amino acids long. The V gene lost 7 bases and the J gene lost 3 bases, with 15 bases spanning the gap. This chain's CDR3 is CASNRGGTANEKLFF. The CDR3 DNA is TGTGCCAGCAATAGGGGCGGAACAGCTAATGAAAAACTGTTTTTT.

V and J are TRBV29-1 and TRBJ1-1; TRBD1 agrees at 8 bases. CDR1 is SQVTM and CDR2 is ANQGSEA in the germline V gene. The CDR3 extends over 15 amino acids. J was trimmed by 8 bases and V by 1 base; bases with no gene match: 12. The CDR3, as DNA: TGCAGCGTTGAAGGGTCAGGACAGGGTTTGTACGAAGCTTTCTTT. It codes for CSVEGSGQGLYEAFF.

The chain carries TRBV5-1 and TRBJ2-3; TRBD2 matches 12 bases. This CDR3 is 17 amino acids long. J gave up 3 bases and V 1 base, and 6 bases lay outside the gene matches. Germline V lookup: CDR1 SGHRS, CDR2 YFSETQ. The DNA for the CDR3 is TGCGCCAGCAGCTTGCCTATCCTAGCGGGGGGGACAGATACGCAGTATTTT. Amino acid sequence: CASSLPILAGGTDTQYF. The full variable domain, with the rest looked up from reference TRBV5-1 and TRBJ2-3, is KAGVTQTPRYLIKTRGQQVTLSCSPISGHRSVSWYQQTPGQGLQFLFEYFSETQRNKGNFPGRFSGRQFSNSRSEMNVSTLELGDSALYLCASSLPILAGGTDTQYFGPGTRLTVL.

J is TRBJ1-1 and V is TRBV4-3; 8 bases agree with TRBD1. CDR1 is LGHNA, CDR2 YSLEER, per germline. V was clipped by 0 bases and J by 1 base; unmatched bases: 4. The CDR3 length is 16 residues. The CDR3 sequence is CASSQDGGQANTEAFF. CDR3 DNA: TGCGCCAGCAGCCAAGATGGGGGACAGGCGAACACTGAAGCTTTCTTT.